A selection of T cell receptor beta chains follows, all from one sample in a study of blood T cell repertoires in COVID-19. Some clones are missing from TCRdb's copy, which holds only in-frame ones; the method was immunoSEQ multiplex PCR. The sample carries under 250,000 clones, over 70% recorded once. The sequencing sample was made of peripheral blood. The receptors originated from a man aged 35-49 years with acute or convalescent COVID-19. Both conserved end residues are trimmed from each CDR3. Each record gives: D gene, clone size, J gene, V gene, CDR3 protein. D genes are given only for firm matches. Clone size is not always given. Where it is, it says once, few, many or a class for expanded clones.

D: .; size: .; J: TRBJ2-7; V: TRBV27; CDR3: ASSSPGSSYEQY
D: TRBD1; size: many; J: TRBJ1-4; V: TRBV29-1; CDR3: SVWDSYEKLF
D: .; size: .; J: TRBJ1-3; V: TRBV5-4; CDR3: ASSRGTNSGNTIY
D: .; size: .; J: TRBJ1-2; V: TRBV28; CDR3: ASSFNGYT
D: .; size: once; J: TRBJ2-7; V: TRBV19; CDR3: ASSGTLPFYEQY
D: .; size: .; J: TRBJ2-7; V: TRBV19; CDR3: ATSNSHYEQY
D: .; size: .; J: TRBJ2-5; V: TRBV6-5; CDR3: ASSYSGEETQY
D: .; size: .; J: TRBJ2-7; V: TRBV11-2; CDR3: ASSQDRNYEQY
D: .; size: .; J: TRBJ1-6; V: TRBV4-2; CDR3: ASSQARGLLTTLH
D: .; size: .; J: TRBJ1-3; V: TRBV7-2; CDR3: ASSLGAGPSLGNTIY
D: TRBD2; size: .; J: TRBJ2-2; V: TRBV4-1; CDR3: ASSQSPGLAYTGELF
D: .; size: .; J: TRBJ2-3; V: TRBV10-3; CDR3: AISIPGTDTQY
D: TRBD1; size: .; J: TRBJ1-5; V: TRBV27; CDR3: ASSGQGRYQPQH
D: TRBD2; size: .; J: TRBJ2-7; V: TRBV5-1; CDR3: ASSLSSGGYEQY
D: TRBD1; size: .; J: TRBJ2-3; V: TRBV3-1/TRBV3-2; CDR3: ASSPTGQGVTDTQY
D: .; size: .; J: TRBJ1-1; V: TRBV19; CDR3: ASSIILARTMNTEAF
D: TRBD2; size: .; J: TRBJ2-2; V: TRBV19; CDR3: ASISSGGTYTGELF
D: TRBD1; size: .; J: TRBJ1-5; V: TRBV7-2; CDR3: ASSLVGTGGDQPQH
D: .; size: .; J: TRBJ1-5; V: TRBV5-1; CDR3: ASSPGQPDQPQH
D: .; size: .; J: TRBJ1-2; V: TRBV3-1/TRBV3-2; CDR3: ASSPAGSHFFNYGYT
D: TRBD2; size: .; J: TRBJ2-1; V: TRBV7-3; CDR3: ASSPNPLAGVDNEQF
D: .; size: .; J: TRBJ2-1; V: TRBV24-1; CDR3: ATSDKDRVNEQF
D: .; size: .; J: TRBJ1-3; V: TRBV5-4; CDR3: ASSEEGFGNTIY
D: .; size: .; J: TRBJ1-4; V: TRBV7-8; CDR3: ASSLDPATNEKLF
D: TRBD1; size: .; J: TRBJ2-7; V: TRBV11-3; CDR3: ASRRPDRGTVFEQY
D: .; size: .; J: TRBJ1-4; V: TRBV10-3; CDR3: AISESRAREKLF
D: TRBD1; size: .; J: TRBJ1-2; V: TRBV6-2/TRBV6-3; CDR3: ASSIRTGGISYGYT
D: .; size: .; J: TRBJ1-2; V: TRBV5-4; CDR3: ASSVDSHYGYT
D: .; size: .; J: TRBJ2-7; V: TRBV2; CDR3: ASSDRVGSYEQY
D: TRBD2; size: .; J: TRBJ2-7; V: TRBV6-5; CDR3: ASSYGTSGSFREQY
D: TRBD2; size: .; J: TRBJ2-7; V: TRBV5-1; CDR3: ASSLGSASGRFTYEQY
D: .; size: few; J: TRBJ1-5; V: TRBV19; CDR3: ASSAGTFVILNQPQH
D: TRBD2; size: .; J: TRBJ2-2; V: TRBV19; CDR3: ASIGPSGIPHGELF
D: .; size: .; J: TRBJ2-3; V: TRBV5-1; CDR3: ASSLRQYTDTQY
D: TRBD2; size: .; J: TRBJ2-5; V: TRBV7-2; CDR3: ASSTRLAGLTAQY
D: TRBD1; size: .; J: TRBJ1-2; V: TRBV19; CDR3: ASSIEGARPSYT
D: TRBD1; size: .; J: TRBJ1-6; V: TRBV10-3; CDR3: AISEGTEVNSPLH
D: TRBD2; size: .; J: TRBJ2-1; V: TRBV19; CDR3: ASSIGLADYNEQF
D: .; size: few; J: TRBJ2-7; V: TRBV11-2; CDR3: ASSLASRSPN
D: .; size: .; J: TRBJ1-1; V: TRBV5-1; CDR3: ASSSRLAGRESEGAF
D: .; size: .; J: TRBJ1-1; V: TRBV7-9; CDR3: ASSLEMDKNTEAF
D: .; size: .; J: TRBJ2-1; V: TRBV19; CDR3: ASSIGQGSYNEQF
D: TRBD2; size: .; J: TRBJ2-3; V: TRBV24-1; CDR3: ATPGGSTDTQY
D: TRBD2; size: .; J: TRBJ2-7; V: TRBV29-1; CDR3: SVDNLAGVSYEQY
D: TRBD1; size: .; J: TRBJ1-2; V: TRBV5-1; CDR3: ASSSLPGQGGYGYT
D: TRBD1; size: .; J: TRBJ1-1; V: TRBV5-1; CDR3: ASSFSGGNTEAF
D: .; size: .; J: TRBJ2-5; V: TRBV6-1; CDR3: ASSEFWGRTEETQY
D: TRBD1; size: .; J: TRBJ2-7; V: TRBV4-1; CDR3: ASSQWDRGGEQY
D: .; size: .; J: TRBJ1-5; V: TRBV19; CDR3: ASSSRRASQPQH
D: .; size: .; J: TRBJ2-7; V: TRBV12-3/TRBV12-4; CDR3: ASSLADSTGQY
D: .; size: .; J: TRBJ1-2; V: TRBV30; CDR3: ACLGGDNYGYT
D: TRBD2; size: once; J: TRBJ2-7; V: TRBV3-1/TRBV3-2; CDR3: ASSPGTSGDYEQY
D: TRBD1; size: .; J: TRBJ1-2; V: TRBV7-9; CDR3: ASSSGQGFGYT
D: TRBD2; size: few; J: TRBJ2-2; V: TRBV4-2; CDR3: ASSHKWSGLENTGELF
D: TRBD2; size: once; J: TRBJ2-1; V: TRBV30; CDR3: AWNGLDGNGEQF
D: .; size: .; J: TRBJ1-5; V: TRBV9; CDR3: ASSVAAGSNQPQH
D: TRBD1; size: .; J: TRBJ2-7; V: TRBV5-5; CDR3: ASSLYRGVYEQY
D: .; size: .; J: TRBJ2-6; V: TRBV28; CDR3: ASNSGANVLT
D: .; size: once; J: TRBJ1-1; V: TRBV4-2; CDR3: ASSSQIQTNTEAF